This is a list of T cell receptor beta chains from one sample in a study of CD8+CD57+ T cells in acquired aplastic anemia. TCRdb re-called the reads through MiXCR, storing one row per CDR3 protein. The data show about 160,000 distinct CDR3 sequences, about 70% seen once. Sample: sorted CD4+, CD8+, or CD8+CD57+ T cells (not recorded which) from PBMCs. The receptors shown here come from a human donor with aplastic anemia. Each CDR3 is given with its conserved first and last residue. Fields, in order: V gene, clone size, D gene, J gene, CDR3 DNA, CDR3 protein. A D gene is named only where the DNA matches it firmly. The size entry is marked missing in some rows and otherwise reads once, few, many or a size class.

TRBV16	NA	NA	TRBJ2-3	TGTGCCAGCAGCCAAGGGGAGGCAGGAACGCAGTATTTT	CASSQGEAGTQYF
TRBV20-1	NA	NA	TRBJ2-1	TGCAGTGCTCCTTGGGGGAACGAGCAGTTCTTC	CSAPWGNEQFF
TRBV24-1	NA	NA	TRBJ2-3	TGTGCCACCAGTGATTTGTGGCAGAGCACAGATACGCAGTATTTT	CATSDLWQSTDTQYF
TRBV7-9	NA	NA	TRBJ2-5	TGTGTCAGCAGCCAAGAAAGTCTTGAGACCCAGTACTTC	CVSSQESLETQYF
TRBV20-1	NA	NA	TRBJ2-3	TGCAGTGCTTCGACCCTGGCCTACGAGCAGTATTTT	CSASTLAYEQYF
TRBV6-6	NA	NA	TRBJ2-2	TGTGCCAGCAGACGAGGACGCGGCTCCCCGTCGAACACCGGGGAGCTGTTTTTT	CASRRGRGSPSNTGELFF
TRBV20-1	NA	NA	TRBJ2-7	TGCAGTGCTCTAGACGGGGGCCGTCCTACCTACGAGCAGTACTTC	CSALDGGRPTYEQYF
TRBV5-1	NA	NA	TRBJ2-1	TGCGCCAGCACCCTCGGTGAGGGGCCTTTGAATGAGCAGTTCTTC	CASTLGEGPLNEQFF
TRBV2	NA	NA	TRBJ2-2	TGTGCCAGCAAGTATGTCGCGAACACCGGGGAGCTGTTTTTT	CASKYVANTGELFF
TRBV20-1	NA	NA	TRBJ2-5	TGCAGTGCTAGAGATCACCGAGGACTATCGACAGAGACCCAGTACTTC	CSARDHRGLSTETQYF
TRBV7-9	NA	TRBD1	TRBJ2-1	TGTGCCAGCAGCTACCGGGACAGGGAGGATGAGCAGTTCTTC	CASSYRDREDEQFF
TRBV9	NA	TRBD2	TRBJ2-2	TGTGCCAGCGGGTTTGGGCTAGCGGACACCGGGGAGCTGTTTTTT	CASGFGLADTGELFF
TRBV20-1	NA	NA	TRBJ1-2	TGCAGTGCCCGAGGGACATTGGACTATGGCTACACCTTC	CSARGTLDYGYTF
TRBV20-1	few	NA	TRBJ1-1	TGCAGTGCTAGATGGGGCGAACGGGCTGAAGCTTTCTTT	CSARWGERAEAFF
TRBV20-1	NA	TRBD1	TRBJ2-7	TGCAGTGCTAGAGGGACAGGGGGCAAGTACGAGCAGTACTTC	CSARGTGGKYEQYF
TRBV6-4	NA	NA	TRBJ1-5	TGTGCCAGCAGTGAACTGGGAATAGGTCAGCCCCAGCATTTT	CASSELGIGQPQHF
TRBV2	NA	NA	TRBJ2-5	TGTGCCAGCAGTGCCCCCCTGACTGGGCGAGAGACCCAGTACTTC	CASSAPLTGRETQYF
TRBV19	NA	NA	TRBJ1-6	TGTGCCAGTAGTATGGATTCCACGGGAATCCTAGGTTCACCCCTCCACTTT	CASSMDSTGILGSPLHF
TRBV20-1	NA	NA	TRBJ2-3	TGCAGTGTCCGGAGGAGGGCCTTATTGGATACGCAGTATTTT	CSVRRRALLDTQYF
TRBV15	NA	TRBD2	TRBJ2-2	TGTGCCACCAGCAGAGGCGGGACTAGCGCCCGAAGAACCGGGGAGCTGTTTTTT	CATSRGGTSARRTGELFF
TRBV6-1	few	NA	TRBJ2-7	TGTGCCAGCAGTGGATTGGGACGGGCCTACGAGCAGTACTTC	CASSGLGRAYEQYF
TRBV20-1	NA	TRBD2	TRBJ2-5	TGCAGTGCTAGAGTGGTAGGGGCTAGCGGGAAAGAGACCCAGTACTTC	CSARVVGASGKETQYF
TRBV2	NA	NA	TRBJ1-1	TGTGCCAGCAGCCGGGACGCCAACACTGAAGCTTTCTTT	CASSRDANTEAFF
TRBV20-1	NA	NA	TRBJ2-7	TGCAGTGCCCCAGGGTCGGGAGTTGACGAGCAGTACTTC	CSAPGSGVDEQYF
TRBV20-1	NA	NA	TRBJ1-1	TGCAGTGCTAGAGGCAGGGACACTGAAGCTTTCTTT	CSARGRDTEAFF
TRBV20-1	many	NA	TRBJ2-5	TGCAGTGCTAGGAGTGAGGGGGAGGGCCACCATGAGACCCAGTACTTC	CSARSEGEGHHETQYF
TRBV9	NA	TRBD2	TRBJ2-2	TGTGCCAGCAGCGGCCTAACCAAGCGGGAGGGTCCAAGTGGGGAGCTGTTTTTT	CASSGLTKREGPSGELFF
TRBV7-9	NA	NA	TRBJ2-1	TGTGCCAGCAGCTTAGCCGACCAACCGGGCCACAATGAGCAGTTCTTC	CASSLADQPGHNEQFF
TRBV15	NA	NA	TRBJ2-7	TGTGCCACCAGCAGAGATCAGGGACCCTACGAGCAGTACTTC	CATSRDQGPYEQYF
TRBV24-1	NA	TRBD2	TRBJ2-3	TGTGCCACCAGTGATTTTTGGACTAGCGGGTCCACAGATACGCAGTATTTT	CATSDFWTSGSTDTQYF
TRBV7-2	NA	NA	TRBJ1-2	TGTGCCAGCAGCCCACCCGGACGGTTGGACTATGACTACACCTTC	CASSPPGRLDYDYTF
TRBV5-5	NA	TRBD2	TRBJ2-7	TGTGCCAGCATGGGGGGACTAGCGGGAGACGGGGGTTACGAGCAGTACTTC	CASMGGLAGDGGYEQYF
TRBV15	NA	NA	TRBJ2-2	TGTGCCACCACCCCCCAACGGGCCGGGGAGCTGTTTTTT	CATTPQRAGELFF
TRBV19	NA	NA	TRBJ1-1	TGTGCCAGTAGTATTGGCAGGGGCGGACTGATTGGAGCTTTCTTT	CASSIGRGGLIGAFF
TRBV7-2	NA	TRBD2	TRBJ2-5	TGTGCCAGCAGTGGCCTAGCGGAAGAGACCCAGTACTTC	CASSGLAEETQYF
TRBV12-3/TRBV12-4	NA	NA	TRBJ1-5	TGTGCCAGCACCACAACAGGGTATAACAATCAGCCCCAGCATTTT	CASTTTGYNNQPQHF
TRBV20-1	NA	NA	TRBJ2-2	TGCAGTGCTAGAGAGACCAGGCTCCACACCGGGGAGCTGTTTTTT	CSARETRLHTGELFF
TRBV2	few	NA	TRBJ2-3	TGTGCCAGCAGTTTGAAGCGAGATACGCAGTATTTT	CASSLKRDTQYF
TRBV7-2	NA	NA	TRBJ1-2	TGTGCCAGCAGGATTTTGAAGGACGGCGACTATGGCTACACCTTC	CASRILKDGDYGYTF
TRBV29-1	NA	TRBD1	TRBJ1-3	TGCAGCGTTGAAGATTTCCAAGCGACAGGGGCAATAAACACCATATATTTT	CSVEDFQATGAINTIYF
TRBV29-1	NA	TRBD2	TRBJ2-1	TGCAGCGTTGCTCTAGCGGGTAATGAGCAGTTCTTC	CSVALAGNEQFF
TRBV14	NA	NA	TRBJ2-5	TGTGCCAGCAGCCAAGCCGGGCTCCGAGAGACCCAGTACTTC	CASSQAGLRETQYF
TRBV24-1	NA	NA	TRBJ2-1	TGTGCCACCAGTGTACGGGGGGCGGATAGCAATGAGCAGTTCTTC	CATSVRGADSNEQFF
TRBV19	NA	NA	TRBJ1-5	TGTGCCAGTAGGCGGGGGGATCAGCCCCAGCATTTT	CASRRGDQPQHF
TRBV7-8	NA	NA	TRBJ2-1	TGTGCCAGCAGCTTAGGACCCTCAAACGCGCCCTACAATGAGCAGTTCTTC	CASSLGPSNAPYNEQFF
TRBV28	once	NA	TRBJ1-1	TGTGCCAGCAGTGTTGAGCCTTGGGACACTGAAGCTTTCTTT	CASSVEPWDTEAFF
TRBV10-3	NA	TRBD1	TRBJ1-2	TGTGCCATAGGGACAGGGGTTACGGCAAGCTATGGCTACACCTTC	CAIGTGVTASYGYTF
TRBV10-3	NA	NA	TRBJ1-1	TGTGCCATCAGTGAAGGGGGGAACACTGAAGCTTTCTTT	CAISEGGNTEAFF
TRBV4-1	NA	TRBD2	TRBJ2-1	TGCGCCAGCAGGTTTAGCGGGGGGTCCGACAATGAGCAGTTCTTC	CASRFSGGSDNEQFF
TRBV7-7	NA	TRBD2	TRBJ2-1	TGTGCCAGCAGCCCGTTAGCGGGAGTCTTCGATGAGCAGTTCTTC	CASSPLAGVFDEQFF
TRBV7-8	once	NA	TRBJ2-7	TGTGCCAGCAGCGGAGAGGGGGGGGACCTGGAGCAGTACTTC	CASSGEGGDLEQYF
TRBV6-1	NA	NA	TRBJ1-6	TGTGCCAGCGGTGAAGCGAGGGGGATTCAACCCCTCCACTTT	CASGEARGIQPLHF
TRBV19	NA	NA	TRBJ2-7	TGTGCCAGTAGCTACAGGGTATACTCCTACGAGCAGTACTTC	CASSYRVYSYEQYF
TRBV5-1	NA	NA	TRBJ2-5	TGCGCCAGCTCTCGTTCAGGGAAATGGGAGACCCAGTACTTC	CASSRSGKWETQYF
TRBV12-3/TRBV12-4	NA	TRBD2	TRBJ2-1	TGTGCCAGCAGGCTGGGGACTAGCGGGGCACGTGAGCAGTCCTTC	CASRLGTSGAREQSF